This T cell receptor (beta chain) was captured by sequencing in a study of control samples from healthy donors and cancer patients. In this sample, this clone turned up many times. TCRdb keeps only in-frame clones here, not all; method: immunoSEQ multiplex PCR. The data show over 80,000 clones, 75% to 85% seen once. From germline, CDR1 is SGHRS and CDR2 YFSETQ. The CDR3 has 14 residues. V was shortened by 6 bases and J by 2 bases, with 14 bases between the two germline ends. This TCR came from a woman aged 25 to 39 in good health. The chain employs TRBV5-1 and TRBJ2-5, with D unclear. Sequenced input: blood. CDR3 DNA: TGCGCCAGCAATCTGGGATCCGGTCAAGAGACCCAGTACTTC. It codes for CASNLGSGQETQYF. The variable domain in full, with the rest retrieved from reference TRBV5-1 and TRBJ2-5, is KAGVTQTPRYLIKTRGQQVTLSCSPISGHRSVSWYQQTPGQGLQFLFEYFSETQRNKGNFPGRFSGRQFSNSRSEMNVSTLELGDSALYLCASNLGSGQETQYFGPGTRLLVL.